This entry features one T cell receptor (beta chain) sequence. As previously described, bulk TCR libraries were made using listed TCR primers. TCRdb called the PCR reads again in MiXCR, with one record for every CDR3 protein. The sample contains a few hundred thousand distinct CDR3 sequences, around 23% of which appear only once. The sample comes from a study of molecular identifiers for immune sequencing clone quantification. CDR1 is LGHDT and CDR2 is YNNKEL in the germline V gene (reference sequence). The CDR3 length is 13 residues. The germline V and J ends were trimmed by 1 base and 8 bases, with 9 bases remaining between them.

The gene calls are TRBV3-1 and TRBJ2-4; D is unresolved. The TCR originated in a human donor in good health. Some libraries in this study had Jurkat cell RNA spiked in. Sequenced material: naive CD8+ T cells from blood, with Jurkat cell RNA spiked in. Subset specified: FACS-sorted CD8+CD4-CCR7+CD45RA+ naive T cells. The DNA for the CDR3 is TGTGCCAGCAGCCAAGTATATGGGGACATTCAGTACTTC. It yields the protein CASSQVYGDIQYF.